The 3 T cell receptor beta chains below come from one sample, sequenced in a study of blood T cell repertoires in COVID-19. This table comes from immunoSEQ multiplex PCR, and its TCRdb copy is limited to in-frame clones, with some not included. The data hold just under 150,000 clones, with about 91% observed a single time. Sequenced: peripheral blood. The source is a woman aged 50 to 60 with acute or convalescent COVID-19.

V usage is TRBV5-4 and J usage is TRBJ2-5; 14 bases are shared with TRBD2. The CDR3 runs to 16 residues. The V segment lost 4 bases and the J segment 5 bases; nucleotides outside the gene matches: 7. Germline lookup yields CDR1 SGHNT and CDR2 YYREEE (reference sequence). CDR3 in DNA: TGTGCCAGCAGCCCGGGGACTAGCGGGAGTCGGGAGACCCAGTACTTC. It yields the protein CASSPGTSGSRETQYF.

CDR3 DNA sequence: TGTGCCACCAGTGGCGAAACCACAGGGAGCACAGATACGCAGTATTTT. Its translation: CATSGETTGSTDTQYF. This rearrangement joins TRBV24-1 to TRBJ2-3; TRBD1 might be the D (6 bases). The V gene's germline CDR1 is KGHDR and CDR2 SFDVKD. V was trimmed by 5 bases and J by 0 bases, leaving 14 bases between them. The length of the CDR3 is 16 residues.

The V gene is TRBV24-1, the J gene TRBJ1-2; possible D gene TRBD1, 5 bases. Trimming removed 3 bases from V and 9 bases from J, with 13 bases in between. This CDR3 has 13 amino acids. The germline gives CDR1 KGHDR, CDR2 SFDVKD. The CDR3 nucleotides read TGTGCCACCAGTGATACGGGGGAGGATAGCTACACCTTC. Translating gives CATSDTGEDSYTF.